This TCR beta chain derives from a study of beta chain features in type 1 diabetes. Germline assignment: CDR1 SGHTA and CDR2 FQGNSA. V shed 1 base and J shed 4 bases, with 13 bases lying between them. The CDR3 contains 16 residues. All of the sorted populations showed purity greater than 95%. Regarding the study as a whole: Researchers cautioned that cDNA sequencing could over-represent cells with high TCR expression. For patients, the naive, central memory and Treg TCRB repertoires appeared more alike than for healthy donors.

The investigators reverse transcribed all of the isolated RNA, so they sequenced expressed TCRB transcripts. The repertoire was sequenced with immunoSEQ multiplex PCR; TCRdb's copy has only in-frame clones and lacks some. Found here are some 900,000 clones, 15% to 20% of them singletons; the top ten hold 0.023%. This clone was seen more than once but under ten times. Its cognate antigen is unknown. The receptor was derived from a woman between 18 and 29 years old in good health. The chain links TRBV7-2 to TRBJ2-2, with a possible D match to TRBD2 (5 bases). The source material was naive CD4+ T cells from blood. The CDR3 loop is CASSLDYGSSTGELFF. CDR3 DNA: TGTGCCAGCAGCTTAGATTATGGGAGCAGCACCGGGGAGCTGTTTTTT.